Listed below are T cell receptor beta chains from one sample, sequenced in a study of immune evolution from preneoplasia to lung adenocarcinoma. Repertoires were generated with immunoSEQ multiplex PCR, while TCRdb's copy carries only in-frame clones and drops some. The sample includes about 41,000 clones, roughly four fifths of them seen just once. The sequenced material came from FFPE invasive lung adenocarcinoma tissue. These receptors all stem from a person between 60 and 70 years old with lung adenocarcinoma. Each CDR3 is given with its conserved first and last residue. A D gene is named only where the DNA matches it firmly. Size values are once, few and many counts, or a class for expanded clones, and some rows have none.

J gene,D gene,clone size,V gene,CDR3 DNA,CDR3 protein
TRBJ2-5,TRBD2,NA,TRBV30,TGTGCCTGGACCCGGGCCTCCCGGGAGGCCCAGTACTTC,CAWTRASREAQYF
TRBJ1-4,NA,NA,TRBV5-1,TGCGCCAGCAGCCCCTCAAACACACCTAATGAAAAACTGTTTTTT,CASSPSNTPNEKLFF
TRBJ2-6,NA,NA,TRBV7-9,TGTGCCAGCAGTGTTACTAAGGCCGGGGCCAACGTCCTGACTTTC,CASSVTKAGANVLTF
TRBJ2-3,TRBD2,NA,TRBV28,TGTGCCAGCAGTCAAGCCGGGAGGGGGTACACAGATACGCAGTATTTT,CASSQAGRGYTDTQYF
TRBJ1-5,TRBD1,NA,TRBV19,TGTGCCAGTAGCCTCACTTCCGGGACAGGCGATCAGCCCCAGCATTTT,CASSLTSGTGDQPQHF
TRBJ2-1,TRBD2,NA,TRBV9,TGTGCCAGCAGCGTAGGGAGCGGGACTGGGATTGATGAGCAGTTCTTC,CASSVGSGTGIDEQFF
TRBJ2-4,TRBD2,NA,TRBV30,TGTGCCTGGAGTCGGGAGGGCCTTAAACAGATTCAGTACTTC,CAWSREGLKQIQYF
TRBJ1-4,TRBD1,NA,TRBV2,TGTGCCAGCAGTTCTACAGGGGTGGTTAATGAAAAACTGTTTTTT,CASSSTGVVNEKLFF
TRBJ1-2,NA,NA,TRBV5-1,TGCGCCAGCAGCTTGGAGGGATCAGGCGGAACCTATGGCTACACCTTC,CASSLEGSGGTYGYTF
TRBJ2-2,NA,few,TRBV2,TGTGCCAGAGGACTGCGAGGGGGGGAGCTGTTTTTT,CARGLRGGELFF
TRBJ2-3,NA,once,TRBV7-9,TGTGCCAGCAGCCGGAGTGGGCAGACCACAGATACGCAGTATTTT,CASSRSGQTTDTQYF
TRBJ1-4,NA,NA,TRBV5-1,TGCGCCAGCAGGCAGCACGACAGTAATGAAAAACTGTTTTTT,CASRQHDSNEKLFF
TRBJ2-1,TRBD2,NA,TRBV7-9,TGTGCCAGCAGCTTGGGCGGGAGGGCCAATGAGCAGTTCTTC,CASSLGGRANEQFF
TRBJ1-3,NA,NA,TRBV12-5,TGTGCTAGTGGTTTGGTAGGGGACCTCGGAAACACCATATATTTT,CASGLVGDLGNTIYF
TRBJ1-5,NA,NA,TRBV6-6,TGTGCCAGCGTCCCGGGTGCAGGCCTGAATCAGCCCCAGCATTTT,CASVPGAGLNQPQHF
TRBJ1-4,TRBD1,NA,TRBV4-2,TGTGCCAGCAGCCAAGCGTTAGCGACAGGGGGCCTGGATGAAAAACTGTTTTTT,CASSQALATGGLDEKLFF
TRBJ1-2,NA,NA,TRBV5-1,TGCGCCAGCAGCTTGGAAGGGTATGGCTACACCTTC,CASSLEGYGYTF
TRBJ2-2,NA,NA,TRBV18,TGTGCCAGCTCACCCCCGCCTGCCGGGGAGCTGTTTTTT,CASSPPPAGELFF
TRBJ1-1,TRBD1,NA,TRBV15,TGTGCCACCAGCAGGGGACAGAGGAACACTGAAGCTTTCTTT,CATSRGQRNTEAFF
TRBJ1-1,NA,NA,TRBV7-2,TGTGCCAGCAGCTTGGCCGGAAAGGGTCTCACTGAAGCTTTCTTT,CASSLAGKGLTEAFF
TRBJ1-5,NA,NA,TRBV30,TGTGCCTGGAGTGTCAGGGATCAGCCCCAGCATTTT,CAWSVRDQPQHF
TRBJ1-5,TRBD1,NA,TRBV12-5,TGTGCTAGTGGCCCAGGGGGCGGTCAGCCCCAGCATTTT,CASGPGGGQPQHF
TRBJ2-7,TRBD2,NA,TRBV28,TGTGCCAGCAGTACCGGGGACTTCAAACTAGCGGGAAGCTCCTACGAGCAGTACTTC,CASSTGDFKLAGSSYEQYF
TRBJ2-3,NA,NA,TRBV4-2,TGTGCCAGCAGCCAAGCAGCAGGGGACTTCTCGACAGATACGCAGTATTTT,CASSQAAGDFSTDTQYF
TRBJ1-5,NA,NA,TRBV4-1,TGCGCCAGCAGCCAAGGGCCCACCGGGGGCAATCAGCCCCAGCATTTT,CASSQGPTGGNQPQHF
TRBJ2-5,TRBD1,NA,TRBV19,TGTGCCAGTAGTCCCAGGGGGCGTCGAGAGACCCAGTACTTC,CASSPRGRRETQYF
TRBJ1-4,NA,NA,TRBV14,TGTGCCAGCAGCCGCCCAGGGAGTTTACTGTTTTTT,CASSRPGSLLFF
TRBJ2-2,NA,NA,TRBV29-1,TGCAGCGTTGTGGCGGCAAGCGGGGAGCTGTTTTTT,CSVVAASGELFF
TRBJ2-5,NA,NA,TRBV5-1,TGCGCCAGCAGTTCGGGACGGACCCAAGAGACCCAGTACTTC,CASSSGRTQETQYF
TRBJ2-3,TRBD2,NA,TRBV6-1,TGTGCCAGCAGTGAACCTCGAGGGGAGGGTACGCAGTATTTT,CASSEPRGEGTQYF
TRBJ2-2,NA,NA,TRBV9,TGTGCCAGCAGCGTAATAGGTCCAGGGGACTTTCCTGGGGAGCTGTTTTTT,CASSVIGPGDFPGELFF
TRBJ2-1,NA,NA,TRBV4-1,TGCGCCAGCAGCCAAGGAGGGGGGTGGAATGAGCAGTTCTTC,CASSQGGGWNEQFF
TRBJ1-5,NA,NA,TRBV6-1,TGTGCCAGCAGTGAAGGTCCGGGACACAATCAGCCCCAGCATTTT,CASSEGPGHNQPQHF
TRBJ2-3,TRBD1,NA,TRBV5-1,TGCGCCAGCAGCCTACAGGGGAGAACAGATACGCAGTATTTT,CASSLQGRTDTQYF
TRBJ1-1,NA,NA,TRBV6-1,TGTGCCAGCAGAGACACTCTGAACACTGAAGCTTTCTTT,CASRDTLNTEAFF
TRBJ2-1,TRBD1,NA,TRBV11-1,TGTGCCAGCAGGCTACCGGGACAGGGGATCAATGAGCAGTTCTTC,CASRLPGQGINEQFF
TRBJ2-5,NA,NA,TRBV11-3,TGTGCCAGCAGCTTAGAAGGCGAGACCCAGTACTTC,CASSLEGETQYF
TRBJ1-5,NA,NA,TRBV6-1,TGTGCCAGCAGACCTTTTGGTTACGGGGACCAGCCCCAGCATTTT,CASRPFGYGDQPQHF
TRBJ2-6,NA,NA,TRBV27,TGTGCCAGCAGGTCCCGGACCTCTGGGGCCAACGTCCTGACTTTC,CASRSRTSGANVLTF
TRBJ2-7,TRBD2,NA,TRBV5-4,TGTGCCAGCAGCTTCTTAGCGGGAAACCGCTACGAGCAGTACTTC,CASSFLAGNRYEQYF
TRBJ2-5,TRBD2,NA,TRBV7-2,TGTGCCAGCAGCTTAAAACTAGCGGGAGGTCGGGGGGAGACCCAGTACTTC,CASSLKLAGGRGETQYF
TRBJ2-5,NA,NA,TRBV10-2,TGCGCCAGCAAACGGGACTTGCAAGAGACCCAGTACTTC,CASKRDLQETQYF
TRBJ2-6,TRBD2,once,TRBV30,TGTGCTTGGGGGAGGGAGGGACTTGGGGCCAACGTCCTGACTTTC,CAWGREGLGANVLTF
TRBJ2-1,TRBD2,NA,TRBV7-9,TGTGCCAGCAGCGTTACTAGCGGAGAATACAATGAGCAGTTCTTC,CASSVTSGEYNEQFF
TRBJ2-2,NA,NA,TRBV4-1,TGCGCCAGCAGCCAAGAAAGTACGGCCAGAACCGGGGAGCTGTTTTTT,CASSQESTARTGELFF
TRBJ2-5,TRBD2,NA,TRBV30,TGTGCCTGGAGTGTAGGGACTAGCGGGCCCCAAGAGACCCAGTACTTC,CAWSVGTSGPQETQYF
TRBJ2-3,NA,NA,TRBV2,TGTGCCAGCAATAAGGTGACGCAGTATTTT,CASNKVTQYF
TRBJ2-3,NA,NA,TRBV7-6,TGTGCCAGCAGCTCTACGGATACGCAGTATTTT,CASSSTDTQYF
TRBJ2-1,NA,NA,TRBV5-1,TGCGCTAGCAGCTTGAGGTTAGAAGGTGAGCAGTTCTTC,CASSLRLEGEQFF
TRBJ1-1,NA,NA,TRBV4-2,TGTGCCAGCAGCACGGGGGAAGCTTTCTTT,CASSTGEAFF
TRBJ2-7,NA,NA,TRBV11-2,TGTGCCAGCAGCTTAACCTCCGGGGCCTCCTACGAGCAGTACTTC,CASSLTSGASYEQYF
TRBJ1-2,NA,NA,TRBV6-5,TGTGCCAGCAGCGACCAGGGATTACATGGCTACACCTTC,CASSDQGLHGYTF
TRBJ1-3,NA,NA,TRBV5-6,TGTGCCAGCAGCTTGGATTTCGGAAACACCATATATTTT,CASSLDFGNTIYF